This TCR beta chain stems from a study of T-cell reconstitution after alpha-beta-depleted transplantation in children. Findings and limits, study-wide: Alpha-beta T cells present about two months after transplant were reported to originate from several hundred expanded graft clones.

This clonotype was seen only a few times. The antigen is undetermined. Germline V gene data show CDR1 as SGHRS and CDR2 as YFSETQ. V lost 7 bases to trimming and J lost 0 bases, with 14 bases between them. The CDR3 totals 15 residues. Unique molecular identifiers were used in preparing the TCRbeta library. One entry per CDR3 protein, called by TCRdb with MiXCR from the PCR reads. The sample shows 700,000 to 950,000 distinct CDR3 sequences, around 17% of them seen only once. The starting material was PBMCs, mostly from graft donor cells, obtained 360 days after TCRalphabeta/CD19-depleted stem cell transplant. This rearrangement joins TRBV5-1 to TRBJ1-3; D ambiguous. The receptor comes from a male patient aged 10 to 17 who had a stem cell transplant for acute lymphoblastic leukemia, so the T cells may come from the graft donor. This CDR3 is CASANDDVSGNTIYF. The CDR3 DNA reads TGCGCCAGCGCTAACGACGACGTCTCTGGAAACACCATATATTTT.